This T cell receptor (beta chain) appears in the sequencing data of a study of blood T cell repertoires in COVID-19. This clone was recorded only once. The CDR3 extends over 13 amino acids. CDR1 is SQVTM and CDR2 is ANQGSEA in the germline V gene. With 7 bases clipped from V and 5 bases from J, the junction kept 11 bases outside the gene matches. Method: immunoSEQ multiplex PCR; TCRdb's copy keeps in-frame clones and lacks some. Of some 380,000 clones in the sample, roughly 86% were seen once. Input material: PBMCs or T cells enriched from blood (not recorded which). The V call is TRBV29-1, the J call TRBJ2-7; 7 nucleotides line up with TRBD2. The clonotype comes from a man between 25 and 39 years old who had recovered from COVID-19. CDR3 in amino acids: CSGGGLSGNEQYF. CDR3 DNA sequence: TGCAGCGGGGGGGGACTTTCGGGAAACGAGCAGTACTTC.